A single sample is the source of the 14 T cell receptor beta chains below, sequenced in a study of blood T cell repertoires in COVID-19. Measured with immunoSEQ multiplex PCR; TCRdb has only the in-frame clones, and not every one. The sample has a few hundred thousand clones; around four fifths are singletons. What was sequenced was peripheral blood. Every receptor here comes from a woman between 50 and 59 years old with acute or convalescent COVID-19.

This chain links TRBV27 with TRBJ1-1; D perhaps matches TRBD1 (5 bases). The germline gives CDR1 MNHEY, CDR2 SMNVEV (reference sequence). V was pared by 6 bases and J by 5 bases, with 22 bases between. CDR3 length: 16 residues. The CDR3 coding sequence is TGTGCCAGCAGCCCCCAGGAGGGCCGAGGGGAGACTGAAGCTTTCTTT. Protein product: CASSPQEGRGETEAFF.

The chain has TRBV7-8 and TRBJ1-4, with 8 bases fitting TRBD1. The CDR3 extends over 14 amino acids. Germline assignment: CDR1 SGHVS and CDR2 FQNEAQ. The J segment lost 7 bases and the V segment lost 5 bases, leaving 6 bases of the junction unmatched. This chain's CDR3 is CASSARTGSEKLFF. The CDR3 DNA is TGTGCCAGCAGCGCCCGGACAGGGAGTGAAAAACTGTTTTTT.

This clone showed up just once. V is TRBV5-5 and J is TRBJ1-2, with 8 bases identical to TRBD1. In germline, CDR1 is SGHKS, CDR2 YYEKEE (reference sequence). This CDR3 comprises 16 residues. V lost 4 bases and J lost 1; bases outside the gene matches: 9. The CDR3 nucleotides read TGTGCCAGCAGCCGTCAGACAGGGGAGGGTAACTATGGCTACACCTTC. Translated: CASSRQTGEGNYGYTF.

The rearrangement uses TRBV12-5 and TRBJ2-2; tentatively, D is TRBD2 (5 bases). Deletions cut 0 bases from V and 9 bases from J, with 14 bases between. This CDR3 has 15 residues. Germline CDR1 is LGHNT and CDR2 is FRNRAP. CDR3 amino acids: CASGLVSGLVRELFF. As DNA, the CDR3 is TGTGCTAGTGGTTTGGTATCCGGACTCGTACGGGAGCTGTTTTTT. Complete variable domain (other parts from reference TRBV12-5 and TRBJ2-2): DARVTQTPRHKVTEMGQEVTMRCQPILGHNTVFWYRQTMMQGLELLAYFRNRAPLDDSGMPKDRFSAEMPDATLATLKIQPSEPRDSAVYFCASGLVSGLVRELFFGEGSRLTVL.

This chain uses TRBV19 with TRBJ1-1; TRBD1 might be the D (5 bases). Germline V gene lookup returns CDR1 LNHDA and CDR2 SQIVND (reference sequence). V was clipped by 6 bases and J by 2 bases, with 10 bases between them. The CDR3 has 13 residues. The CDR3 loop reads CASRKQENTEAFF. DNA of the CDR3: TGTGCCAGTAGGAAACAGGAAAACACTGAAGCTTTCTTT.

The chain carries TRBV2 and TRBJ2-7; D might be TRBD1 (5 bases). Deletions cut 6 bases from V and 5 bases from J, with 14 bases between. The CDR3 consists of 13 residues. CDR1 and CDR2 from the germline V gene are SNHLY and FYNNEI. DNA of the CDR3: TGTGCCAGCAGGGACAACAGTCACCACGAGCAGTACTTC. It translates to CASRDNSHHEQYF. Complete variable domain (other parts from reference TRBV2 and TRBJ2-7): EPEVTQTPSHQVTQMGQEVILRCVPISNHLYFYWYRQILGQKVEFLVSFYNNEISEKSEIFDDQFSVERPDGSNFTLKIRSTKLEDSAMYFCASRDNSHHEQYFGPGTRLTVT.

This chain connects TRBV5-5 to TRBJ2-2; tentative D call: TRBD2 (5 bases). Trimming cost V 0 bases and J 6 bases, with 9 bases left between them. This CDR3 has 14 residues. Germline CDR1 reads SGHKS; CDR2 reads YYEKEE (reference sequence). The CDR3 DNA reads TGTGCCAGCAGCTTGGGGTCGGGGTCCGGGGAGCTGTTTTTT. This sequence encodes CASSLGSGSGELFF.

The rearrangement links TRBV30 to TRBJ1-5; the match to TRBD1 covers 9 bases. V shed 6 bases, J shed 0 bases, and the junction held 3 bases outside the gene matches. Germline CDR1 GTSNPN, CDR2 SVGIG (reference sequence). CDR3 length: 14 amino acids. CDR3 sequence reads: CACWDRDSNQPQHF. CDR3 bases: TGTGCCTGTTGGGACAGGGATAGCAATCAGCCCCAGCATTTT.

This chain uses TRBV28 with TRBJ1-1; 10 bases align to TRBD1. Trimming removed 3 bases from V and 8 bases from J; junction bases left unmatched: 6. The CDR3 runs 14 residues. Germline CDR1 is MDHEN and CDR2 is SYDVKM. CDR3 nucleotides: TGTGCCAGCAGTTTTTTTGACAGGGGGCCCGAAGCTTTCTTT. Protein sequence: CASSFFDRGPEAFF.

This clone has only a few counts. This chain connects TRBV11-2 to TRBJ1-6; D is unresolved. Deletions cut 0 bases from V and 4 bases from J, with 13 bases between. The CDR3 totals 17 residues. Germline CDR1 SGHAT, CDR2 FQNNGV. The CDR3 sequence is CASSLDHLRVYNSPLHF. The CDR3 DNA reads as TGTGCCAGCAGCTTAGATCATCTCCGGGTTTATAATTCACCCCTCCACTTT.

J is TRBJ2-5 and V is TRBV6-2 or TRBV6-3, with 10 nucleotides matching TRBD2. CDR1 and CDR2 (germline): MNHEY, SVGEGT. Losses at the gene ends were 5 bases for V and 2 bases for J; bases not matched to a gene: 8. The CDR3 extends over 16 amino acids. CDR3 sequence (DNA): TGTGCCAGCAGTCCCTCCACTAGCGGGGCGCAAGAGACCCAGTACTTC. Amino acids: CASSPSTSGAQETQYF.

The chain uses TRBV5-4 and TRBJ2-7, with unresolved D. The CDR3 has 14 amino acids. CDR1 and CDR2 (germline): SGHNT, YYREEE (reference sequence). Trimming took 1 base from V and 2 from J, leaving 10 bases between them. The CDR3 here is CASSLRVSPYEQYF. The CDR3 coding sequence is TGTGCCAGCAGCTTGCGCGTATCCCCCTACGAGCAGTACTTC.

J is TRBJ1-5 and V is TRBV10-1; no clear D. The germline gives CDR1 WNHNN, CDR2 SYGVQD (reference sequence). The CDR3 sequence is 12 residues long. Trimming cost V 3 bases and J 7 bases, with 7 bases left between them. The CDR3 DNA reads TGCGCCAGCAGTGAAGACACGCAGCCCCAGCATTTT. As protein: CASSEDTQPQHF.

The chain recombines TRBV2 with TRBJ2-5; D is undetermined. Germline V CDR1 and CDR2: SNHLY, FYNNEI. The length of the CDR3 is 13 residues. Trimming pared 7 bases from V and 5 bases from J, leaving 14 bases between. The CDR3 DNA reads TGTGCCAGCAACTACGCTGCGGCGGAGACCCAGTACTTC. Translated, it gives CASNYAAAETQYF. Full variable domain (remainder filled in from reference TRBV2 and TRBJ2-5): EPEVTQTPSHQVTQMGQEVILRCVPISNHLYFYWYRQILGQKVEFLVSFYNNEISEKSEIFDDQFSVERPDGSNFTLKIRSTKLEDSAMYFCASNYAAAETQYFGPGTRLLVL.